This T cell receptor (beta chain) was sequenced in a study of blood T cell repertoires in COVID-19. Overall study context: From the United States, Italy and Spain came samples of acute and convalescent COVID-19. From T cells, B-cell-depleted T cells, or PBMCs came the material, which was cDNA or gDNA.

The CDR3 extends over 16 amino acids. V dropped 3 bases and J dropped 2; count of bases not matched to a gene: 10. The germline V gene encodes CDR1 SGDLS and CDR2 YYNGEE. Assay used: immunoSEQ multiplex PCR; TCRdb lists only in-frame clones, some missing. The sample yields 18,000 or so clones, roughly 91% seen once. The sequencing sample was made of peripheral blood. V usage is TRBV9 and J usage is TRBJ2-5; 7 nucleotides align to TRBD2. This clonotype originated in a human donor in a cohort sampled during active COVID-19. The chain's CDR3 is CASSGSSGRQQETQYF. The CDR3 DNA follows: TGTGCCAGCAGCGGTTCCTCCGGGAGGCAGCAAGAGACCCAGTACTTC.